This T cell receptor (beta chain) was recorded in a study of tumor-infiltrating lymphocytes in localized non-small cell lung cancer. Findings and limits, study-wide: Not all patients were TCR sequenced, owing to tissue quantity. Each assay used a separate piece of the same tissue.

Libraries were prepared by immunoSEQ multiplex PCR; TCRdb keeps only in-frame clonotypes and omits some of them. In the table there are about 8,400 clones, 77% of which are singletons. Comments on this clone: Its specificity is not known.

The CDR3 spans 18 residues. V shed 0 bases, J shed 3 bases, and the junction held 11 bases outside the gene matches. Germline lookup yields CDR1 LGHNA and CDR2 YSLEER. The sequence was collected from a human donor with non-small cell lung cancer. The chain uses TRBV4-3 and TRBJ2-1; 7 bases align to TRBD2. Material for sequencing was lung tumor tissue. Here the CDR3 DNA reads TGCGCCAGCAGCCAAGATCCGTTTGGGCTAGCGGACTACAATGAGCAGTTCTTC. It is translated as CASSQDPFGLADYNEQFF.